This T cell receptor (beta chain) is drawn from a study of T cell repertoires in cytomegalovirus infection (dated by TCRdb to between 2018 and 2021). In the study overall: The HLA type of each donor mattered for the analysis, because public TCR beta signatures pointed to carriage of CMV infection along with the matching HLA type. Broad study findings and their caveats: The ex vivo response was dominated by HLA-C-restricted CMV-specific TCR beta clonotypes, which also provided the single most frequent clonotype in two of eight donors. Carriers of CMV infection plus the relevant HLA type were discriminated by the cumulative frequency of public TCR beta family members in the study cohort and in an independent approximately 350-donor cohort.

CDR1 and CDR2, looked up from the germline V gene (reference sequence), are SEHNR and FQNEAQ. From its cysteine to its phenylalanine, the CDR3 spans 16 amino acids. The CDR3 DNA has 48 bases and is translated from base 1. The V and J ends are trimmed by 5 bases and 2 bases, leaving 16 bases between them. Instrument on record: Illumina HiSeq 1500. TCRdb reanalyzed the raw reads on its own, using fastp at Q25 for trimming and MiXCR for clone calling, and kept in-frame beta chains. Each record represents a unique CDR3 protein, reported with the most common genes and DNA among its rows. A total of roughly 300,000 distinct CDR3 sequences appear in this sample, over 20% of them only once. The leading ten clones occupy 11% to 15% of the sample. This clonotype was seen a few times. The clone's antigen remains unknown. Per-base quality was not reported, and no clone a single base away is much larger than it.

This receptor was obtained from a human donor in good health (CMV status not recorded). Some clones in this sample may be carry-over from other donors' samples. The chain is assembled from TRBV7-9 and TRBJ1-3; the D region possibly corresponds to TRBD1 (5 bases align). Sequenced: PBMCs. The bases read TGTGCCAGCAGCATTAGCAAGGGGAGAGCTGGAAACACCATATATTTT. It specifies CASSISKGRAGNTIYF.